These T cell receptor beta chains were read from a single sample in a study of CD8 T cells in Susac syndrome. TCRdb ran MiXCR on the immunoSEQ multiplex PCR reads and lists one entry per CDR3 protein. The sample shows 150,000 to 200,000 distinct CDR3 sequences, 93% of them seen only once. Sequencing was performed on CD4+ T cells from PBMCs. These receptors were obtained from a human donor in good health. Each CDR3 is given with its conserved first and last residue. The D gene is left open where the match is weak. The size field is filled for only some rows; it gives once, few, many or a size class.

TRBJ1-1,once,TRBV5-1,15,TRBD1,TGCGCCAGCAGCAGCGGGACAGGGGGGTGGACTGAAGCTTTCTTT,CASSSGTGGWTEAFF
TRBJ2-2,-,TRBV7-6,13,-,TGTGCCAGCAGCTTAGTTGGTCCCGGGGAGCTGTTTTTT,CASSLVGPGELFF
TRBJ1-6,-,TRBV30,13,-,TGTGCCTGGAGGAGGGGGATCGATTCACCCCTCCACTTT,CAWRRGIDSPLHF
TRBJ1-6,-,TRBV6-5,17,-,TGTGCCAGCAGTTACCTCTTCTTGGGGACGGCAAATTCACCCCTCCACTTT,CASSYLFLGTANSPLHF
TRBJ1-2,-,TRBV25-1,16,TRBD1,TGTGCCAGCAGTGAGCCGGGACAGGGGGCTGGAAATGGCTACACCTTC,CASSEPGQGAGNGYTF
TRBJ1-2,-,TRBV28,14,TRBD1,TGTGCCAGCAGTTTGACAACAGGGGCATATGGCTACACCTTC,CASSLTTGAYGYTF
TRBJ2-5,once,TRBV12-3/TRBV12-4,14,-,TGTGCCAGCAGTTCACACTCGTACCAAGAGACCCAGTACTTC,CASSSHSYQETQYF
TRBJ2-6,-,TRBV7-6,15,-,TGTGCCAGCAGCCCCACCCGGGACAGGGCCAACGTCCTGACTTTC,CASSPTRDRANVLTF
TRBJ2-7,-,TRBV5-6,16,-,TGTGCCAGCAGCTTTCGCCCCCAACAGGGCATGAACGAGCAGTACTTC,CASSFRPQQGMNEQYF
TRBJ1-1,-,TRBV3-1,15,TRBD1,TGTGCCAGCAGCCAAGAGGACAGGAGAAACACTGAAGCTTTCTTT,CASSQEDRRNTEAFF
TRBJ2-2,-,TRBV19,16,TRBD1,TGTGCCAGTAGGGCGGGACAGGGAATCTACACCGGGGAGCTGTTTTTT,CASRAGQGIYTGELFF
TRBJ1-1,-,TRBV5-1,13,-,TGCGCCAGCAGCTACAGACTGAACACTGAAGCTTTCTTT,CASSYRLNTEAFF
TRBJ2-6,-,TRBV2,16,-,TGTGCCAGCACCCGTATAAGGGATTCTGGGGCCAACGTCCTGACTTTC,CASTRIRDSGANVLTF
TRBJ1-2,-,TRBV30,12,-,TGTGCCTACTCGGAGGGACCCTATGGCTACACCTTC,CAYSEGPYGYTF
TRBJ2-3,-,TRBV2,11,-,TGTGCCAGCAAGGAATCAGATACGCAGTATTTT,CASKESDTQYF
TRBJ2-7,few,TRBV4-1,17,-,TGCGCCAGCAGCCAGGGATATACCAGTGGATTGATCTACGAGCAGTACTTC,CASSQGYTSGLIYEQYF
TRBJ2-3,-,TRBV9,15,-,TGTGCCAGCAGCGTAGACAGGAAACTCACAGATACGCAGTATTTT,CASSVDRKLTDTQYF
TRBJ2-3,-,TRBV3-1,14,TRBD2,TGTGCCAGCAGCCAGGGGGGGACGCCAGATACGCAGTATTTT,CASSQGGTPDTQYF
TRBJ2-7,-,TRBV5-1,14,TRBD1,TGCGCCAGCAACCCGGGACAGTCATCCTACGAGCAGTACTTC,CASNPGQSSYEQYF
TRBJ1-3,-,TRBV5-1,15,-,TGCGCCAGCAGCTTGGTCGGATTCTCTGGAAACACCATATATTTT,CASSLVGFSGNTIYF
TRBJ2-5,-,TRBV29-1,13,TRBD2,TGCAGCGGCCGATATCGGACTAGTGAGACCCAGTACTTC,CSGRYRTSETQYF
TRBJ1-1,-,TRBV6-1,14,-,TGTGCCAGCACCGGATCCGGGTACGACACTGAAGCTTTCTTT,CASTGSGYDTEAFF
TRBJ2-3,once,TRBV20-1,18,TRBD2,TGCAGTGCTAGAGATTCGGATTTGGGCGGGGGTAGCACAGATACGCAGTATTTT,CSARDSDLGGGSTDTQYF
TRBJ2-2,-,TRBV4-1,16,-,TGCGCCAGCAGCCAAGAAGGAAGGGTAAATACCGGGGAGCTGTTTTTT,CASSQEGRVNTGELFF
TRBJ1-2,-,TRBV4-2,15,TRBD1,TGTGCCAGCAGCCAGCCGGGACAGCTAAACTATGGCTACACCTTC,CASSQPGQLNYGYTF
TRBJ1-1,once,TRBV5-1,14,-,TGCGCCAGCAGTCCTTGGGGGATGGGCACTGAAGCTTTCTTT,CASSPWGMGTEAFF
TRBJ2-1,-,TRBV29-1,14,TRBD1,TGCAGCGTTCTCGGACAGGGGATGGGCAATGAGCAGTTCTTC,CSVLGQGMGNEQFF
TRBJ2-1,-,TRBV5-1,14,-,TGCGCCAGCTCTCAGGGAGACTCCTACAATGAGCAGTTCTTC,CASSQGDSYNEQFF
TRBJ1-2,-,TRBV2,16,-,TGTGCCAGCAGTGAACCAGGGCGTCCGTCTAACTATGGCTACACCTTC,CASSEPGRPSNYGYTF
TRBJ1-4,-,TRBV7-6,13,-,TGTGCCAGCAGCCCCAGTTCGGAGGAAAAACTGTTTTTT,CASSPSSEEKLFF
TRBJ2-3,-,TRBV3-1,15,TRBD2,TGTGCCAGCAGCGAGCGGGGGGGCATCACAGATACGCAGTATTTT,CASSERGGITDTQYF
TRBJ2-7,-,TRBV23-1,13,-,TGCGCCAGCAGGGCGGGGGCCCGCTGGGAGCAGTACTTC,CASRAGARWEQYF
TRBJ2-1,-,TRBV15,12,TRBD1,TGTGCCACCAGGCAAGGGGGCCCTGAGCAGTTCTTC,CATRQGGPEQFF
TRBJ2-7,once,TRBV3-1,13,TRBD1,TGTGCCAGCAGCCCCGGGACAGGCGGCGAGCAGTACTTC,CASSPGTGGEQYF
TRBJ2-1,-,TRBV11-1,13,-,TGTGCCAGCAGCAGGGCCCTAGGGAATGAGCAGTTCTTC,CASSRALGNEQFF
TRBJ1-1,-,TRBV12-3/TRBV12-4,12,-,TGTGCCAGCAGTTTTCCTGATGCTGAAGCTTTCTTT,CASSFPDAEAFF
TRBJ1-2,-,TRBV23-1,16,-,TGCGCCAGCGTCCCGAGGGTCACTGCCTCGAACTATGGCTACACCTTC,CASVPRVTASNYGYTF
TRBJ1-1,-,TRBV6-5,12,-,TGTGCCAGCAGTTACGAGGGGACTGAAGCTTTCTTT,CASSYEGTEAFF
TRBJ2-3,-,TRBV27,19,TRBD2,TGTGCCAGCAGTCCTCAGGGGACTAGCGCCGGCAGTAGCACAGATACGCAGTATTTT,CASSPQGTSAGSSTDTQYF
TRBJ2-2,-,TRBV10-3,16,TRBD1,TGTGCCATCTCGGCCGGGACAGTCCTTAACACCGGGGAGCTGTTTTTT,CAISAGTVLNTGELFF
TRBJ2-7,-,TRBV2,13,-,TGTGCCAGTCTGGGACACCCACTCTACGAGCAGTACTTC,CASLGHPLYEQYF
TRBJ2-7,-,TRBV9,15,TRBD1,TGTGCCAGCAGTCGTGGGGCAGGGGGTAGCTACGAGCAGTACTTC,CASSRGAGGSYEQYF
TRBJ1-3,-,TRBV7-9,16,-,TGTGCCAGCAGCTTAGCGTTACGGGGAACTGGAAACACCATATATTTT,CASSLALRGTGNTIYF
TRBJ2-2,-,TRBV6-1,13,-,TGTGCCAACAGGGATCTCCGAACCGGGGAGCTGTTTTTT,CANRDLRTGELFF
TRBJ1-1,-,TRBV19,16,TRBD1,TGTGCCAGTGGGGGACAGGGGCTAATGGGGCTGGCTGAAGCTTTCTTT,CASGGQGLMGLAEAFF
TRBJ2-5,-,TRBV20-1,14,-,TGCAGTGCTAGCCTGTCGACTGGCCAAGAGACCCAGTACTTC,CSASLSTGQETQYF
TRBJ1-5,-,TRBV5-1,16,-,TGCGCCAGCAGCATAGGACAACAGGGAGTTGGCCAGCCCCAGCATTTT,CASSIGQQGVGQPQHF
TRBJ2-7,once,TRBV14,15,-,TGTGCCAGCAGCCGAGTGGCAGGTCTCCCCTACGAGCAGTACTTC,CASSRVAGLPYEQYF
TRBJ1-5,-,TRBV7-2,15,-,TGTGCCAGCAGCTTAGTGGGAGGGCTTGATCAGCCCCAGCATTTT,CASSLVGGLDQPQHF
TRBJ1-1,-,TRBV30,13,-,TGTGCCTGGACTGCCACCCGCTTCACTGAAGCTTTCTTT,CAWTATRFTEAFF
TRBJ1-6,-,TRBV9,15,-,TGTGCCAGCACCAGAGAGAGCTCCTATAATTCACCCCTCCACTTT,CASTRESSYNSPLHF
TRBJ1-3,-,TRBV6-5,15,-,TGTGCCAGCAGTCTGGACCGACCCTCTGGAAACACCATATATTTT,CASSLDRPSGNTIYF
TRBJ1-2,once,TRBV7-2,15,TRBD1,TGTGCCAGCAGCTTAAGGCAGGGGGGGATCTATGGCTACACCTTC,CASSLRQGGIYGYTF
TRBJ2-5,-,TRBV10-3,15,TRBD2,TGTGCCATCCGATCAACTAGCGGGGGAACAGAGACCCAGTACTTC,CAIRSTSGGTETQYF
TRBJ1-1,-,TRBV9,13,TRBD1,TGTGCCAGCAGCCGCCCGGACAGGCCTGAAGCTTTCTTT,CASSRPDRPEAFF
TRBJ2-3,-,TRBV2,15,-,TGTGCCAGCAGTGAGGACAGCCCTTTCGCAGATACGCAGTATTTT,CASSEDSPFADTQYF
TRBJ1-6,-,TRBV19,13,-,TGTGCCAGTAGGCAGGGGAGGGATTCACCCCTCCACTTT,CASRQGRDSPLHF
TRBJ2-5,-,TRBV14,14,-,TGTGCCAGCAGTCAGCAGCAGGGAGTGGAGACCCAGTACTTC,CASSQQQGVETQYF
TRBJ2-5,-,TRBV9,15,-,TGTGCCAGCAGCGTAAGGGGGTCACCGGGTGAGACCCAGTACTTC,CASSVRGSPGETQYF
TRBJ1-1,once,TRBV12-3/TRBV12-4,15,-,TGTGCCAGCAGTTTCCACAGGGCGGGCAGCACTGAAGCTTTCTTT,CASSFHRAGSTEAFF